The sequence of this T cell receptor (beta chain) was determined in a study of blood T cell repertoires in COVID-19. The wider study: The United States, Italy and Spain supplied acute and convalescent COVID-19 samples. The analysed material was cDNA or gDNA that came from T cells, B-cell-depleted T cells, or PBMCs.

The CDR3 extends over 13 amino acids. Per germline, CDR1 SGHKS and CDR2 YYEKEE (reference sequence). Trimming removed 4 bases from V and 7 bases from J, with 12 bases in between. Per the authors' pipeline: Nucleated cell number was recorded as an estimate derived from reference gene primer amplification. Assay: immunoSEQ multiplex PCR; the TCRdb copy retains only in-frame clones and omits some. From that table come the V and J calls and clone size; the DNA was used to work out D and trimming. This sample has about 160,000 clones, with under 90% found just once. The TCR originated in a woman aged 80 or over with active or convalescent COVID-19. This chain joins TRBV5-5 and TRBJ1-5, with a possible D match to TRBD1 (6 bases). Sequenced sample: peripheral blood. The CDR3 loop is CASSPRGRQPQHF. In DNA, the CDR3 is TGTGCCAGCAGCCCCAGGGGCCGGCAGCCCCAGCATTTT. The whole variable domain, remainder taken from reference TRBV5-5 and TRBJ1-5, is DAGVTQSPTHLIKTRGQQVTLRCSPISGHKSVSWYQQVLGQGPQFIFQYYEKEERGRGNFPDRFSARQFPNYSSELNVNALLLGDSALYLCASSPRGRQPQHFGDGTRLSIL.